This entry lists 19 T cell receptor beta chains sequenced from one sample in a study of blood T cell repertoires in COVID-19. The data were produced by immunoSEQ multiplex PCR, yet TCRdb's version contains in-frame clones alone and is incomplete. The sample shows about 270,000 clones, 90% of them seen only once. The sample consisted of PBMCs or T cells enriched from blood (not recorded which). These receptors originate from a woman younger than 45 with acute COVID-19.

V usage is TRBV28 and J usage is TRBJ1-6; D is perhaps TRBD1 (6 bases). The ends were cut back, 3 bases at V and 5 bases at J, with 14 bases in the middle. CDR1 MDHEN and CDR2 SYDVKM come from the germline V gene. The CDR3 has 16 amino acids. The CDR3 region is CASSLTPGQNNSPLHF. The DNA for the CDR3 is TGTGCCAGCAGTTTGACCCCCGGACAGAATAATTCACCCCTCCACTTT.

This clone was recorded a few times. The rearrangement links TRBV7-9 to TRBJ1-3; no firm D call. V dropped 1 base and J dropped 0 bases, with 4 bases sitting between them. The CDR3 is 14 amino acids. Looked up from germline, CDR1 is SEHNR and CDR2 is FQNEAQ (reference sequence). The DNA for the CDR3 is TGTGCCAGCAGCTTAGTTAGCTCTGGAAACACCATATATTTT. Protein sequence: CASSLVSSGNTIYF.

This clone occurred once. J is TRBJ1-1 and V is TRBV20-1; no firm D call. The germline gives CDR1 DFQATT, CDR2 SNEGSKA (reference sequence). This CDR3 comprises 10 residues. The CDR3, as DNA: TGCAGGGCGGGGAACACTGAAGCTTTCTTT. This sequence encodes CRAGNTEAFF.

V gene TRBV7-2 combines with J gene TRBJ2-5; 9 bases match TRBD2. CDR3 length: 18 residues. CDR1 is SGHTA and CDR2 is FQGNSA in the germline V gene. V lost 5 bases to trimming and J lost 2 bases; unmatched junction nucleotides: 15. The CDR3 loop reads CASSPPSPTSGIQETQYF. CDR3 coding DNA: TGTGCCAGCAGCCCGCCCTCCCCGACTAGCGGTATACAAGAGACCCAGTACTTC.

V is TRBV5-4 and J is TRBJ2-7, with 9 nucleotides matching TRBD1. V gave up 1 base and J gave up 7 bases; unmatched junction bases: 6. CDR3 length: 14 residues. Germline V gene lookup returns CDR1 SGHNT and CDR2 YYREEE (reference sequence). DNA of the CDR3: TGTGCCAGCAGCTTGACAGGGGGCAAAGAAGAGCAGTACTTC. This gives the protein CASSLTGGKEEQYF.

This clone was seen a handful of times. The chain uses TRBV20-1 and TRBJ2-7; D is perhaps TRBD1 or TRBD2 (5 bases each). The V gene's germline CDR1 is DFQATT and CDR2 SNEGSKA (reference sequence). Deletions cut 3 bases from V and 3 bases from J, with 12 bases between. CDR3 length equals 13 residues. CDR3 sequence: CSASDSGLYEQYF. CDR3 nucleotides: TGCAGTGCTAGTGACAGCGGCCTCTACGAGCAGTACTTC.

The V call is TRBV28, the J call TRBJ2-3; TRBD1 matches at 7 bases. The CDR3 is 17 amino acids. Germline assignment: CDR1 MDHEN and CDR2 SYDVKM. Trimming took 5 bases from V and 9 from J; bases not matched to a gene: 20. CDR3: CASSHTQTTDRPNTQYF. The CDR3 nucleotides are TGTGCCAGCAGTCATACCCAGACCACGGACAGGCCAAACACGCAGTATTTT.

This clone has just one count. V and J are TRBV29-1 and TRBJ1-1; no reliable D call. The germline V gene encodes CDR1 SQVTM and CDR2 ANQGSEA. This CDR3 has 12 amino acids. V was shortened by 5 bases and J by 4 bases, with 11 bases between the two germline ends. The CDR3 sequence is CSVPVSSTEAFF. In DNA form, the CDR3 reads TGCAGCGTTCCCGTTTCGAGCACTGAAGCTTTCTTT.

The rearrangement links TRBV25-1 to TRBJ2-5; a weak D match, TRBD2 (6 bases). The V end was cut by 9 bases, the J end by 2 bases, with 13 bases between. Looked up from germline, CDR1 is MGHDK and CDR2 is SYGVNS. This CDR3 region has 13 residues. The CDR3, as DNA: TGTGCCAGTGGGGGGTCCCCACAAGAGACCCAGTACTTC. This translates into CASGGSPQETQYF.

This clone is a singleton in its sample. Here the CDR3 reads CATKQDSSTDTQYF. CDR3 bases: TGTGCCACCAAGCAGGATTCTAGCACAGATACGCAGTATTTT. The rearrangement joins TRBV15 to TRBJ2-3, with D unclear. V lost 7 bases and J lost 0, with 11 bases in between. The CDR3 consists of 14 residues. Looked up from germline, CDR1 is LNHNV and CDR2 is YYDKDF (reference sequence).

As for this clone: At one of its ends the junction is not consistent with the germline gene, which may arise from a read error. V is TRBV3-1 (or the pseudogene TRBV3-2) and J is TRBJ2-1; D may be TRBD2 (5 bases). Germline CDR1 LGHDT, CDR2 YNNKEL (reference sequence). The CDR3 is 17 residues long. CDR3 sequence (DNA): TGTGCCAGCAGCCAAGATTACTGGTTGGACTCCAACAATGAGCAGTTCTTC. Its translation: CASSQDYWLDSNNEQFF.

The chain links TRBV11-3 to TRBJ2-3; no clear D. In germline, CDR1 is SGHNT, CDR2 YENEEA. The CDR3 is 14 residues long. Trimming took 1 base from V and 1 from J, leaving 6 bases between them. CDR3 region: CASSLGLGTDTQYF. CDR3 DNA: TGTGCCAGCAGCTTAGGTCTAGGCACAGATACGCAGTATTTT.

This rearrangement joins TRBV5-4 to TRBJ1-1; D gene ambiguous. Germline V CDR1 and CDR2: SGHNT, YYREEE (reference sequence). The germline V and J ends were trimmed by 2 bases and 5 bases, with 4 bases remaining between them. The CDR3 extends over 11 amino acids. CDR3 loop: CASSLETEAFF. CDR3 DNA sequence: TGTGCCAGCAGCTTAGAGACTGAAGCTTTCTTT.

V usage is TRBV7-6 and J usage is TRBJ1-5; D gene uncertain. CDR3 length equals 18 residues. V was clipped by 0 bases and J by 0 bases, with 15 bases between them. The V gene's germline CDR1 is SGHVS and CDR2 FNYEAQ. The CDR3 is CASSLAISAGNSNQPQHF. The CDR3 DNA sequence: TGTGCCAGCAGCTTAGCGATTTCGGCAGGAAATAGCAATCAGCCCCAGCATTTT.

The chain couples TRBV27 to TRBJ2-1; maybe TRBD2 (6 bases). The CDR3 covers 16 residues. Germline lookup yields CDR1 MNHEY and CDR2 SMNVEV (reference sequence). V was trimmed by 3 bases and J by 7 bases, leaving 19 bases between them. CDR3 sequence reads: CASSLRIGGRGNEQFF. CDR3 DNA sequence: TGTGCCAGCAGTTTGCGTATCGGGGGTCGAGGGAATGAGCAGTTCTTC.

CDR3 amino acids: CASSLLSYSGSFYNEQFF. Here the CDR3 DNA reads TGTGCCAGCAGCTTATTGTCGTACAGCGGGAGCTTCTACAATGAGCAGTTCTTC. The chain is built from TRBV11-2 and TRBJ2-1; TRBD2 agrees at 8 bases. The CDR3 sequence is 18 residues long. V shed 2 bases and J 3 bases; nucleotides not matched to a gene: 12. The germline CDR1 and CDR2 sequences are SGHAT and FQNNGV.

The CDR3 region is CASSPGLADTYEQYF. In nucleotides, the CDR3 is TGTGCCAGCAGCCCCGGACTAGCGGATACCTACGAGCAGTACTTC. The chain is built from TRBV11-2 and TRBJ2-7; 10 nucleotides line up with TRBD2. The CDR3 is 15 residues long. V was pared by 5 bases and J by 2 bases, with 6 bases of the junction left unmatched. CDR1 and CDR2 (germline): SGHAT, FQNNGV.

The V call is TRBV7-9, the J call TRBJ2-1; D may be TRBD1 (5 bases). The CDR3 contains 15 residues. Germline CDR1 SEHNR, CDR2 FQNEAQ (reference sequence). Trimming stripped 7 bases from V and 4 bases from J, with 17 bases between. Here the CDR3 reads CASNPPYDSYNEQFF. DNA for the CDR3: TGTGCCAGCAACCCCCCGTACGACAGTTACAATGAGCAGTTCTTC.

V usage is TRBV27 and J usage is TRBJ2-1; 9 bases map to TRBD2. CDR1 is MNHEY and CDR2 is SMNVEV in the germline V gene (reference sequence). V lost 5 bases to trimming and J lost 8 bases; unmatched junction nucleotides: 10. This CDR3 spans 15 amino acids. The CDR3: CASSLPGLAIDEQFF. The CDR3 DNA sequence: TGTGCCAGCAGTCTGCCGGGACTAGCCATTGATGAGCAGTTCTTC.